A selection of T cell receptor beta chains follows, all from one sample in a study of T cell repertoires in cytomegalovirus infection. Their antigens are not known. TCRdb re-analysed the reads in MiXCR, keeping a single row per CDR3 protein. The data show approximately 110,000 distinct CDR3 sequences, with under 50% seen just once and roughly 70% held by the top ten. The source was CD8+ T cells from cultured PBMCs, collected from culture after CMV antigen stimulation. Receptor source: a human donor in good health (CMV status not recorded). Some clones in this sample may be carry-over from other donors' samples. Each CDR3 is given with its conserved first and last residue. The D gene is left open where the match is weak. Clone size is stated in some rows and not others, as once, few, many or a class when expanded.

TRBJ2-3 TRBV6-6 12 many NA TGTGCCAGCCTTAACGGGGGACGGGCGCAGTATTTT CASLNGGRAQYF
TRBJ2-7 TRBV5-1 15 NA NA TGCGCCAGCGGCCTACGTGAAGGGTCCACCTACGAGCAGTACTTC CASGLREGSTYEQYF
TRBJ2-3 TRBV12-3/TRBV12-4 15 NA NA TGTGCCAGCAGTTTAGTCGAAGGGAGCACAGATACGCAGTATTTT CASSLVEGSTDTQYF
TRBJ2-5 TRBV3-1 16 NA NA TGTGCCAGCAGCCTACCAGTCGACGGACCTCAAGAGACCCAGTACTTC CASSLPVDGPQETQYF
TRBJ1-2 TRBV15 16 NA NA TGTGCCACCAGCAGAGAAAAGGGACAATCTAACTATGGCTACACCTTC CATSREKGQSNYGYTF
TRBJ2-2 TRBV9 16 many TRBD1 TGTGCCAGCAGCGCTACGGGACAGGGTAGCACCGGGGAGCTGTTTTTT CASSATGQGSTGELFF
TRBJ2-3 TRBV6-6 16 NA NA TGTGCCAGCAGTTACTTCTACGGGGGCCCCGAGGATACGCAGTATTTT CASSYFYGGPEDTQYF
TRBJ1-1 TRBV19 14 NA NA TGTGCCAGTAGTATCCTCCCCGGGGACACTGAAGCTTTCTTT CASSILPGDTEAFF
TRBJ1-1 TRBV29-1 14 NA NA TGCAGCGTTCCTCTAGGACTGCTGAACACTGAAGCTTTCTTT CSVPLGLLNTEAFF
TRBJ2-1 TRBV7-9 15 NA TRBD1 TGTGCCAGCAGCTTTGGACAGGGCGATATCAATGAGCAGTTCTTC CASSFGQGDINEQFF
TRBJ2-1 TRBV6-1 16 few NA TGTGCCAGCAGTGTAGAGGCTGATGACTCCTACAATGAGCAGTTCTTC CASSVEADDSYNEQFF
TRBJ1-1 TRBV7-2 13 NA NA TGTGCCAGCAGCTTAGGCTACTTAACTGAAGCTTTCTTT CASSLGYLTEAFF
TRBJ2-1 TRBV7-2 15 NA TRBD2 TGTGCCAGCAGCTTGTTAGCGGGGGGCCCTGCTGAGCAGTTCTTC CASSLLAGGPAEQFF